One and the same sample provided the 5 T cell receptor beta chains below, sequenced in a study of graft-versus-host responses after intestinal transplantation. Assay used: immunoSEQ multiplex PCR; TCRdb lists only in-frame clones, some missing. The repertoire holds about 64,000 clones, with roughly 90% as singletons. Their antigen targets remain unknown. Material: unstimulated CD8+ T cells sorted from spleen or lymph node cells, obtained before transplant. These receptors were obtained from a human donor who was the organ donor for an intestinal transplant.

The chain has TRBV7-6 and TRBJ2-2; the match to TRBD1 covers 7 bases. With V trimmed by 3 bases and J by 4 bases, 8 bases remained unmatched. Germline V gene data show CDR1 as SGHVS and CDR2 as FNYEAQ. CDR3 length: 16 amino acids. The CDR3 region has the DNA TGTGCCAGCAGCTTTGCTACAGGGGAATTCACCGGGGAGCTGTTTTTT. Translating it yields CASSFATGEFTGELFF.

This clone was observed a few times. The CDR3 sequence: CASSGTNYNEQFF. The CDR3 coding sequence is TGTGCCAGCAGTGGGACTAACTACAATGAGCAGTTCTTC. The chain links TRBV6-4 to TRBJ2-1, with a possible D match to TRBD2 (6 bases). The CDR3 consists of 13 residues. Trimming shortened V by 4 bases and J by 3 bases, and 7 bases separated the two germline ends. Germline values: CDR1 MRHNA, CDR2 SNTAGT.

This chain's CDR3 is CASSPPGSQDNEQFF. The CDR3 coding sequence is TGTGCCAGCAGCCCGCCTGGCTCGCAGGACAATGAGCAGTTCTTC. The V and J genes are TRBV7-9 and TRBJ2-1; no reliable D call. Deletions cut 5 bases from V and 5 bases from J, with 16 bases between. This CDR3 contains 15 residues. From germline, CDR1 is SEHNR and CDR2 FQNEAQ (reference sequence).

This chain uses TRBV28 with TRBJ2-1; D not certain. The CDR3 is 15 residues long. Per germline, CDR1 MDHEN and CDR2 SYDVKM. V shed 3 bases and J shed 3 bases, with 12 bases lying between them. The CDR3 DNA reads as TGTGCCAGCAGTTTCCTGGGCCCTGACTACAATGAGCAGTTCTTC. Translation gives CASSFLGPDYNEQFF. The whole variable domain, filled in from reference TRBV28 and TRBJ2-1, reads DVKVTQSSRYLVKRTGEKVFLECVQDMDHENMFWYRQDPGLGLRLIYFSYDVKMKEKGDIPEGYSVSREKKERFSLILESASTNQTSMYLCASSFLGPDYNEQFFGPGTRLTVL.

The V and J genes are TRBV7-8 and TRBJ2-5; D ambiguous. CDR3 length: 14 amino acids. With 1 base removed from V and 2 bases from J, the gap between germline ends came to 8 bases. Per the germline V gene, CDR1 is SGHVS and CDR2 is FQNEAQ. CDR3 coding DNA: TGTGCCAGCAGCTTAGGTGCGTTACAAGAGACCCAGTACTTC. Residues: CASSLGALQETQYF. Filled out from reference TRBV7-8 and TRBJ2-5, the complete variable domain reads GAGVSQSPRYKVAKRGQDVALRCDPISGHVSLFWYQQALGQGPEFLTYFQNEAQLDKSGLPSDRFFAERPEGSVSTLKIQRTQQEDSAVYLCASSLGALQETQYFGPGTRLLVL.